These 17 T cell receptor beta chains came from one sample sequenced in a study of regulatory T cells in long-lasting Graves disease. Both iRepertoire HTBI primers and Arm-PCR of CDR3 regions were used to build the TCR beta libraries. TCRdb re-called the multiplex PCR reads with MiXCR, one entry per CDR3 protein. The sample comprises 310,000 or so distinct CDR3 sequences, roughly a fifth of which are singletons, and just under 30% rests with the top ten. The time point was: persistent/refractory GD, antithyroid drugs over 5 years with positive TRAb. The TCR library used RNA extracted from PBMCs. Specimen: peripheral blood mononuclear cells (PBMCs), collected when the disease was refractory, from a patient treated with antithyroid drugs. All receptors come from a female donor with Graves disease.

About this clonotype: A read error is possible here, since a much larger clone lies one base away. Without the conserved terminal phenylalanine or tryptophan, this CDR3 likely stems from a read error. This rearrangement joins TRBV12-5 to TRBJ1-1; 8 positions agree with TRBD1. The CDR3 is made up of 16 amino acids. V lost 0 bases, J lost 5 bases, and 8 bases stayed unmatched. Germline CDR1 reads LGHNT; CDR2 reads FRNRAP. CDR3 in DNA: TGTGCTAGTGGTTTGGTACTGACAGGGGAGATAACTGAAGCTTTCCTT. Its protein is CASGLVLTGEITEAFL.

This clonotype was seen more than once but under ten times. V is TRBV5-1 and J is TRBJ2-7; 8 bases line up with TRBD2. The CDR3 is made up of 14 amino acids. V lost 0 bases to trimming and J lost 5 bases; unmatched junction nucleotides: 4. Germline-derived CDR1 and CDR2 are SGHRS and YFSETQ. The CDR3 sequence is CASSLAGGVNEQYF. The DNA of the CDR3 is TGCGCCAGCAGCTTGGCCGGGGGGGTCAACGAGCAGTACTTC.

The sample holds many counts of this clonotype. As DNA, the CDR3 is TGCGCCAGCAGCTTGGATATTCGACGGATTTACGAGCAGTACTTC. Protein: CASSLDIRRIYEQYF. The chain joins TRBV5-1 to TRBJ2-7; no definite D call. V was clipped by 0 bases and J by 4 bases, with 14 bases between them. Looked up from germline, CDR1 is SGHRS and CDR2 is YFSETQ. The length of the CDR3 is 15 residues.

The V and J genes are TRBV3-1 and TRBJ2-7; D unclear. The CDR3 is 15 amino acids. The V and J ends lost 0 bases and 7 bases respectively, with 16 bases between them. CDR1 is LGHDT and CDR2 is YNNKEL in the germline V gene (reference sequence). The CDR3 loop reads CASSQEKAIGIEQYF. The CDR3 DNA reads as TGTGCCAGCAGCCAAGAAAAGGCGATAGGGATTGAGCAGTACTTC.

The table lists this clonotype with many counts. The chain has TRBV7-3 and TRBJ2-5; 12 bases line up with TRBD2. CDR1 is SGHTA and CDR2 is FQGTGA in the germline V gene. There are 15 residues in the CDR3. The V segment lost 5 bases and the J segment 3 bases; nucleotides outside the gene matches: 4. The CDR3 DNA follows: TGTGCCAGCAGCCCGACTAGCGGGAGAGAAGAGACCCAGTACTTC. Its translation is CASSPTSGREETQYF.

This clonotype was detected ten times or more. The chain has TRBV9 and TRBJ1-5, with D uncertain. CDR1 and CDR2 (germline): SGDLS, YYNGEE. V was trimmed by 4 bases and J by 0 bases, leaving 8 bases between them. CDR3 length equals 14 residues. CDR3 bases: TGTGCCAGCAGCAGTATGGATAGCAATCAGCCCCAGCATTTT. Its translation is CASSSMDSNQPQHF. The full variable domain, with the rest looked up from reference TRBV9 and TRBJ1-5, is DSGVTQTPKHLITATGQRVTLRCSPRSGDLSVYWYQQSLDQGLQFLIQYYNGEERAKGNILERFSAQQFPDLHSELNLSSLELGDSALYFCASSSMDSNQPQHFGDGTRLSIL.

This clonotype was seen only a few times. V gene TRBV7-3 combines with J gene TRBJ2-7; 7 nucleotides align to TRBD2. Germline trimming cut 4 bases from V and 7 bases from J; bases unmatched to any gene: 13. The CDR3 runs to 15 residues. Germline assignment: CDR1 SGHTA and CDR2 FQGTGA. This CDR3 reads CASSSTSAHPGEQYF. DNA for the CDR3: TGTGCCAGCAGCTCCACTAGCGCCCACCCAGGGGAGCAGTACTTC. Full variable domain (outside the CDR3, taken from reference TRBV7-3 and TRBJ2-7): GAGVSQTPSNKVTEKGKYVELRCDPISGHTALYWYRQSLGQGPEFLIYFQGTGAADDSGLPNDRFFAVRPEGSVSTLKIQRTERGDSAVYLCASSSTSAHPGEQYFGPGTRLTVT.

The chain links TRBV28 to TRBJ1-2; D not certain. Germline V CDR1 and CDR2: MDHEN, SYDVKM. V lost 11 bases and J lost 1, with 17 bases in between. The CDR3 spans 14 residues. In nucleotides, the CDR3 is TGTGCCGCTAGCCCTAGGATTAGTAACTATGGCTACACCTTC. Protein: CAASPRISNYGYTF.

This clonotype was counted only a few times. This CDR3 reads CSAEPRGRGYGYTF. CDR3 nucleotide sequence: TGCAGTGCGGAGCCACGTGGCAGGGGCTATGGCTACACCTTC. The V gene is TRBV20-1, the J gene TRBJ1-2; tentative D call: TRBD1 (6 bases). From germline, CDR1 is DFQATT and CDR2 SNEGSKA (reference sequence). The CDR3 runs to 14 residues. The ends were cut back, 6 bases at V and 4 bases at J, with 18 bases in the middle.

The table lists this clonotype with many counts. The chain uses TRBV7-9 and TRBJ2-2, with 12 bases aligning to TRBD1. CDR1 SEHNR and CDR2 FQNEAQ come from the germline V gene (reference sequence). The junction had 10 bases not matched to a gene; V was cut back by 5 bases and J by 0 bases. The CDR3 totals 19 residues. Written as DNA, the CDR3 is TGTGCCAGCAGCCCACGACGAGGGACAGGGGGCCCGAACACCGGGGAGCTGTTTTTT. It translates to CASSPRRGTGGPNTGELFF.

A note on this clonotype: A read error may explain this, as a much larger clone is one base away. The chain links TRBV24-1 to TRBJ1-2; TRBD1 aligns across 11 bases. Germline CDR1 KGHDR, CDR2 SFDVKD. The CDR3 is 16 residues long. DNA for the CDR3: TGTGCCGCCAGTGATTCCGGGACAGGGGGTTACTATGGCTACACCTTC. Encoded protein: CAASDSGTGGYYGYTF.

This clonotype came up a few times. The chain joins TRBV4-1 to TRBJ2-5, with TRBD2 as a possible D gene (5 bases). The CDR3 loop spans 15 amino acids. Germline loops: CDR1 MGHRA, CDR2 YSYEKL. Trimming took 4 bases from V and 0 from J, leaving 12 bases between them. The CDR3 DNA follows: TGCGCCAGCAGCCCCCGGACTCCGCACCAAGAGACCCAGTACTTC. This sequence encodes CASSPRTPHQETQYF.

This clonotype was found many times. The gene calls are TRBV6-1 and TRBJ1-2, with D possibly TRBD1 on 5 matching bases. V shed 7 bases and J shed 4 bases, with 13 bases lying between them. Germline values: CDR1 MNHNS, CDR2 SASEGT. The CDR3 consists of 13 residues. The DNA of the CDR3 is TGTGCCAGCAAGTACGGGGCAACCTATGGCTACACCTTC. Protein product: CASKYGATYGYTF.

CDR3 sequence: CAWDRASSGNTIYF. In DNA form, the CDR3 reads TGTGCCTGGGATAGGGCCAGCTCTGGAAACACCATATATTTT. The chain employs TRBV30 and TRBJ1-3; the D is unclear. The length of the CDR3 is 14 residues. Germline CDR1 and CDR2: GTSNPN and SVGIG (reference sequence). V lost 5 bases and J lost 0, with 11 bases in between. The full variable domain, rest sourced from reference TRBV30 and TRBJ1-3, is SQTIHQWPATLVQPVGSPLSLECTVEGTSNPNLYWYRQAAGRGLQLLFYSVGIGQISSEVPQNLSASRPQDRQFILSSKKLLLSDSGFYLCAWDRASSGNTIYFGEGSWLTVV.

This clonotype was picked up a small number of times. The CDR3 DNA reads TGTGCCAGCAGTTTACGGCGGCAGAGTATCACAGATACGCAGTATTTT. Translated: CASSLRRQSITDTQYF. J is TRBJ2-3 and V is TRBV28; D is unresolved. Trimming stripped 2 bases from V and 2 bases from J, with 14 bases between. Germline V gene sequence: CDR1 MDHEN, CDR2 SYDVKM. The CDR3 extends over 16 amino acids. Combining the CDR3 with reference TRBV28 and TRBJ2-3 gives the whole variable domain DVKVTQSSRYLVKRTGEKVFLECVQDMDHENMFWYRQDPGLGLRLIYFSYDVKMKEKGDIPEGYSVSREKKERFSLILESASTNQTSMYLCASSLRRQSITDTQYFGPGTRLTVL.

Many counts were recorded for this clonotype. The V gene is TRBV12-3 or TRBV12-4, the J gene TRBJ1-4; a weak D match, TRBD1 (6 bases). The CDR3 is 12 residues long. Trimming shortened V by 5 bases and J by 11 bases, and 12 bases separated the two germline ends. This CDR3 is CASSATQGKLFF. As DNA, the CDR3 is TGTGCCAGCAGTGCTACCCAGGGGAAACTGTTTTTT.

The chain couples TRBV6-9 to TRBJ1-6, with TRBD1 identical over 7 bases. The length of the CDR3 is 14 residues. Unmatched junction bases numbered 5, after V lost 4 bases and J lost 8 bases. In germline, CDR1 is MNHGY, CDR2 SVAAGI. The CDR3: CASSSGTEYSPLHF. In DNA form, the CDR3 reads TGTGCCAGCAGTTCCGGGACAGAATATTCACCCCTCCACTTT.